One and the same sample provided the 24 T cell receptor beta chains below, sequenced in a study of shared clonotypes between healthy human individuals (TCRdb year 2020). The library was built by means of the immunoSEQ multiplex PCR assay. As stored in TCRdb, this immuneACCESS dataset retains in-frame rearrangements with V and J assigned. A fraction of the clones does not appear; measured against another copy, unresolved V genes explain less than half of the discrepancy, and the remainder lacks a known reason. The sample yields about 2,200,000 clones; around 93% were counted once. In total, the top ten clones hold about 1.8% of the sample. CD8 naive samples were CD45RO-negative cells positively selected for CCR7, giving a CD45RA+CCR7+ population that excluded TemRA cells. Sequencing input: naive CD8+ T cells from PBMCs. The cell subset or site label of this sample denotes: CD45RA+CCR7+. The source of these receptors is a young man in good health. Some clones in this sample may be carry-over from other donors' samples.

V gene TRBV25-1 combines with J gene TRBJ1-4; D remains unclear. This CDR3 is built from 15 residues. Trimming stripped 0 bases from V and 7 bases from J, with 12 bases between. Germline CDR1 and CDR2: MGHDK and SYGVNS. The CDR3 bases are TGTGCCAGCAGTGAATATGCGACTGTGGGTGAAAAACTGTTTTTT. Its protein product is CASSEYATVGEKLFF.

The CDR3 protein is CASSPLGTGNYGYTF. Written as DNA, the CDR3 is TGTGCCAGCAGCCCCCTCGGGACAGGGAACTATGGCTACACCTTC. The chain combines TRBV9 with TRBJ1-2; 9 bases map to TRBD1. The CDR3 has 15 residues. Germline trimming cut 4 bases from V and 2 bases from J; bases unmatched to any gene: 6. Germline V CDR1 and CDR2: SGDLS, YYNGEE.

The chain couples TRBV9 to TRBJ2-5, with D tentatively TRBD2 (5 bases). CDR1 is SGDLS, CDR2 YYNGEE, per germline. The V gene lost 3 bases and the J gene lost 4 bases, with 10 bases spanning the gap. CDR3 size: 13 residues. DNA for the CDR3: TGTGCCAGCAGCGCGGGAAACGCAGAGACCCAGTACTTC. Its protein is CASSAGNAETQYF.

A single count supports this clone. This rearrangement joins TRBV6-5 to TRBJ2-2, with a tentative D call TRBD1 (5 bases). The germline V and J ends were trimmed by 1 base and 8 bases, with 11 bases remaining between them. The CDR3 spans 14 residues. Germline V CDR1 and CDR2: MNHEY, SVGAGI. The CDR3 nucleotides are TGTGCCAGCAGTTACTTTGGGGCATCAGGGGAGCTGTTTTTT. Translating gives CASSYFGASGELFF.

The chain uses TRBV7-9 and TRBJ2-3; D is uncertain. The CDR3 is made up of 12 amino acids. The germline CDR1 and CDR2 sequences are SEHNR and FQNEAQ (reference sequence). The ends were cut back, 1 base at V and 9 bases at J, with 8 bases in the middle. The CDR3 coding sequence is TGTGCCAGCAGCTTAGGACAACGAACGCAGTATTTT. It specifies CASSLGQRTQYF.

The rearrangement joins TRBV27 to TRBJ1-2; possible D gene TRBD1, 6 bases. CDR1 is MNHEY, CDR2 SMNVEV, per germline (reference sequence). With 4 bases removed from V and 6 bases from J, the gap between germline ends came to 27 bases. The CDR3 contains 18 residues. CDR3 in amino acids: CASSSYPGWAGVGDGYTF. The CDR3 bases are TGTGCCAGCAGTTCGTACCCCGGGTGGGCAGGGGTTGGTGATGGCTACACCTTC.

The chain is built from TRBV6-5 and TRBJ1-1; TRBD1 aligns across 7 bases. Germline V CDR1 and CDR2: MNHEY, SVGAGI. The ends lost 5 bases at V and 4 bases at J; junction bases unmatched: 7. This CDR3 is built from 14 residues. CDR3 bases: TGTGCCAGCAGTCCGGGGGCAGGGGGCACTGAAGCTTTCTTT. Residues: CASSPGAGGTEAFF.

The chain joins TRBV7-7 to TRBJ2-3; D is perhaps TRBD2 (5 bases). V was clipped by 5 bases and J by 2 bases, with 14 bases between them. Germline-derived CDR1 and CDR2 are SSHAT and FNYEAQ (reference sequence). The CDR3 runs to 15 residues. The DNA for the CDR3 is TGTGCCAGCAGCCTAGGAGGACTGAACACAGATACGCAGTATTTT. It encodes CASSLGGLNTDTQYF.

The rearrangement joins TRBV4-3 to TRBJ2-3; 11 bases line up with TRBD2. With 5 bases clipped from V and 6 bases from J, the junction kept 10 bases outside the gene matches. This CDR3 comprises 16 residues. The germline CDR1 and CDR2 sequences are LGHNA and YSLEER. CDR3 loop: CASSKGVAGGRDTQYF. CDR3 in DNA: TGCGCCAGCAGCAAAGGAGTAGCGGGAGGGAGGGATACGCAGTATTTT.

The chain recombines TRBV9 with TRBJ2-1; no definite D call. The ends were cut back, 0 bases at V and 0 bases at J, with 7 bases in the middle. CDR3 length: 15 residues. Germline V lookup: CDR1 SGDLS, CDR2 YYNGEE. The CDR3 DNA sequence: TGTGCCAGCAGCGTAGGCCTGGTCTCCTACAATGAGCAGTTCTTC. It yields the protein CASSVGLVSYNEQFF.

The chain couples TRBV10-1 to TRBJ2-5; weak D call: TRBD1 (9 bases). V was cut by 5 bases and J by 7 bases, with 23 bases left in between. The length of the CDR3 is 16 residues. The V gene's germline CDR1 is WNHNN and CDR2 SYGVQD (reference sequence). This chain's CDR3 is CASSHPGQGGRLTQYF. The CDR3 DNA reads as TGCGCCAGCAGTCATCCGGGACAGGGCGGGAGGTTGACCCAGTACTTC.

The rearrangement uses TRBV6-1 and TRBJ2-2; 9 bases are a match to TRBD2. V was pared by 4 bases and J by 6 bases, with 12 bases of the junction left unmatched. This CDR3 has 17 amino acids. In germline, CDR1 is MNHNS, CDR2 SASEGT. The CDR3 coding sequence is TGTGCCAGCAGTGTTCTCGCGCGGGAGGGCCTTCCCGGGGAGCTGTTTTTT. Its translation is CASSVLAREGLPGELFF.

In this sample, this clone turned up a few times. The chain has TRBV18 and TRBJ1-3; D unclear. Germline assignment: CDR1 KGHSH and CDR2 LQKENI. The CDR3 loop spans 12 amino acids. V was pared by 3 bases and J by 6 bases, with 6 bases between. CDR3 sequence reads: CASSPPENTIYF. For the CDR3, the DNA is TGTGCCAGCTCACCTCCAGAAAACACCATATATTTT.

The chain uses TRBV19 and TRBJ2-1; D unresolved. V was clipped by 5 bases and J by 0 bases, with 8 bases between them. The CDR3 sequence is 14 residues long. The germline gives CDR1 LNHDA, CDR2 SQIVND (reference sequence). The chain's CDR3 is CASSPQSSYNEQFF. CDR3 sequence (DNA): TGTGCCAGTAGTCCCCAGAGCTCCTACAATGAGCAGTTCTTC.

As for this clone: At the DNA level, this CDR3 is encoded by other sequences in the same sample as well. The V gene is TRBV5-1, the J gene TRBJ2-1; 8 nucleotides match TRBD2. The germline V gene encodes CDR1 SGHRS and CDR2 YFSETQ. V shed 4 bases, J shed 0 bases, and the junction held 3 bases outside the gene matches. The CDR3 runs to 15 residues. CDR3 coding DNA: TGCGCCAGCAGCCTAGCGGGCAACTCCTACAATGAGCAGTTCTTC. Translated, it gives CASSLAGNSYNEQFF.

This clone was seen just once. V is TRBV10-3 and J is TRBJ2-1; the D gene is possibly TRBD2 (7 bases). This CDR3 has 21 amino acids. Trimming removed 0 bases at V and 6 bases at J, with 30 bases between. Germline lookup yields CDR1 ENHRY and CDR2 SYGVKD. The CDR3: CAISESAGAGDRLPPTNEQFF. The CDR3 coding sequence is TGTGCCATCAGTGAGTCGGCGGGGGCAGGTGATCGGTTGCCCCCCACCAATGAGCAGTTCTTC.

The CDR3 sequence is CASSSQGPGSPFETQYF. Written as DNA, the CDR3 is TGCGCCAGCAGCTCACAAGGACCCGGATCCCCTTTTGAGACCCAGTACTTC. This chain connects TRBV5-1 to TRBJ2-5; D is ambiguous. Trimming took off 3 bases at V and 5 bases at J, with 23 bases between the two ends. This CDR3 contains 17 residues. The germline V gene has CDR1 SGHRS and CDR2 YFSETQ.

V gene TRBV25-1 combines with J gene TRBJ2-3, with D unresolved. V shed 1 base and J shed 2 bases, with 10 bases lying between them. CDR3 length equals 15 residues. CDR1 MGHDK and CDR2 SYGVNS come from the germline V gene. The CDR3 spells CASSESYFLTDTQYF. In nucleotides, the CDR3 is TGTGCCAGCAGTGAATCGTACTTTCTCACAGATACGCAGTATTTT.

The chain employs TRBV27 and TRBJ2-3; D may match TRBD1 or TRBD2 (5 bases each). V lost 8 bases, J lost 1 base, and 16 bases lay in between. The CDR3 has 15 amino acids. Germline CDR1 is MNHEY and CDR2 is SMNVEV (reference sequence). CDR3 residues: CASAGGATRTDTQYF. DNA of the CDR3: TGTGCCAGCGCTGGGGGAGCGACCCGCACAGATACGCAGTATTTT.

CDR3 nucleotides: TGTGCCAGCAGCCTCCAGTGGGGGGGTGAGCAGTTCTTC. This codes for CASSLQWGGEQFF. This rearrangement joins TRBV6-5 to TRBJ2-1, with 7 bases lining up with TRBD2. V gave up 6 bases and J gave up 9 bases; unmatched junction bases: 8. The CDR3 sequence is 13 residues long. Looked up from germline, CDR1 is MNHEY and CDR2 is SVGAGI.

The CDR3 is CSVERYGLGDTEAFF. CDR3 nucleotide sequence: TGCAGCGTTGAAAGGTACGGGCTGGGGGACACTGAAGCTTTCTTT. This chain uses TRBV29-1 with TRBJ1-1; a weak D match, TRBD1 (5 bases). The CDR3 is 15 residues long. V dropped 2 bases and J dropped 3 bases, with 16 bases sitting between them. The germline CDR1 and CDR2 sequences are SQVTM and ANQGSEA.

This chain connects TRBV28 to TRBJ2-5, with D possibly matching TRBD2 (5 bases). Trimming shortened V by 1 base and J by 3 bases, and 9 bases separated the two germline ends. Germline assignment: CDR1 MDHEN and CDR2 SYDVKM. This CDR3 is built from 14 residues. The CDR3 reads CASSLLEGEETQYF. CDR3 DNA sequence: TGTGCCAGCAGTTTATTAGAGGGAGAAGAGACCCAGTACTTC.

CDR3 region: CASSYWTVGYGYTF. The CDR3 nucleotides read TGTGCCAGCAGTTACTGGACTGTAGGCTATGGCTACACCTTC. The chain recombines TRBV6-6 with TRBJ1-2, with D unclear. There are 14 residues in the CDR3. Trimming cost V 1 base and J 4 bases, with 10 bases left between them. Germline V lookup: CDR1 MNHNY, CDR2 SVGAGI (reference sequence).

This clone has just one count. The V gene is TRBV7-2, the J gene TRBJ2-3; D might be TRBD1 or TRBD2, each matching 7 bases. With 4 bases removed from V and 4 bases from J, the gap between germline ends came to 21 bases. The germline gives CDR1 SGHTA, CDR2 FQGNSA. There are 17 residues in the CDR3. The CDR3 spells CASSSRLLQGRADTQYF. The CDR3, as DNA: TGTGCCAGCAGCTCCCGTCTTCTACAGGGGAGGGCAGATACGCAGTATTTT. Looking up the rest from reference TRBV7-2 and TRBJ2-3 gives the full variable domain: GAGVSQSPSNKVTEKGKDVELRCDPISGHTALYWYRQSLGQGLEFLIYFQGNSAPDKSGLPSDRFSAERTGGSVSTLTIQRTQQEDSAVYLCASSSRLLQGRADTQYFGPGTRLTVL.